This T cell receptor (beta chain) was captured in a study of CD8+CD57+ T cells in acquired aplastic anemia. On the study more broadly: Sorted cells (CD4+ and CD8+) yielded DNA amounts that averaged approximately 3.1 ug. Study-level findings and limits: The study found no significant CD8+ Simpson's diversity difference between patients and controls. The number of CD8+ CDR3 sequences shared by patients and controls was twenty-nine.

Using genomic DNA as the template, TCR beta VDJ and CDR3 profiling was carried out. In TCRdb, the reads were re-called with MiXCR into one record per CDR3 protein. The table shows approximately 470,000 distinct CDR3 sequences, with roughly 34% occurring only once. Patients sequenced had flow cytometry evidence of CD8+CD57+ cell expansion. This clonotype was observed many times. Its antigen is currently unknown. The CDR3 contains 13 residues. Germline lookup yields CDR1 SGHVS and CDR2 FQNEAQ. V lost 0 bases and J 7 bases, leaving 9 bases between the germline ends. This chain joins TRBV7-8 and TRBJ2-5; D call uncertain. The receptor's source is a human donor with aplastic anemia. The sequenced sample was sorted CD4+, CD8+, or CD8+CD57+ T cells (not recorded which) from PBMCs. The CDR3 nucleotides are TGTGCCAGCAGCTTAGCGTCAGGCGGGACCCAGTACTTC. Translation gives CASSLASGGTQYF.